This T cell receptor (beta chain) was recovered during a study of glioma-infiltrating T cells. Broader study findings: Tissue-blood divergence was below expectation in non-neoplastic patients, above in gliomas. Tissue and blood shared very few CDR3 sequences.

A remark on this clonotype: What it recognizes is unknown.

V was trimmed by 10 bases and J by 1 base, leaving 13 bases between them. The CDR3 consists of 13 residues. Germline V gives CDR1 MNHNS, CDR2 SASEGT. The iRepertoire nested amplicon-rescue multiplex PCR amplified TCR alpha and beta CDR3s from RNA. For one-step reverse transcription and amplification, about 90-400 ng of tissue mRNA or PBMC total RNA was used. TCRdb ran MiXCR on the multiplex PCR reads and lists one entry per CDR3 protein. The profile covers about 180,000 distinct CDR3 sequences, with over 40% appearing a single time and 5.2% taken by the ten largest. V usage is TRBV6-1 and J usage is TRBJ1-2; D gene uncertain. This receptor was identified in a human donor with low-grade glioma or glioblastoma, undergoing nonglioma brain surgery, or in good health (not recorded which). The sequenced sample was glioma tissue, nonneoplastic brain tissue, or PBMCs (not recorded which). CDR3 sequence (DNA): TGTGCCACCCTCGACGGAATTAACTATGGCTACACCTTC. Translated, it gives CATLDGINYGYTF.